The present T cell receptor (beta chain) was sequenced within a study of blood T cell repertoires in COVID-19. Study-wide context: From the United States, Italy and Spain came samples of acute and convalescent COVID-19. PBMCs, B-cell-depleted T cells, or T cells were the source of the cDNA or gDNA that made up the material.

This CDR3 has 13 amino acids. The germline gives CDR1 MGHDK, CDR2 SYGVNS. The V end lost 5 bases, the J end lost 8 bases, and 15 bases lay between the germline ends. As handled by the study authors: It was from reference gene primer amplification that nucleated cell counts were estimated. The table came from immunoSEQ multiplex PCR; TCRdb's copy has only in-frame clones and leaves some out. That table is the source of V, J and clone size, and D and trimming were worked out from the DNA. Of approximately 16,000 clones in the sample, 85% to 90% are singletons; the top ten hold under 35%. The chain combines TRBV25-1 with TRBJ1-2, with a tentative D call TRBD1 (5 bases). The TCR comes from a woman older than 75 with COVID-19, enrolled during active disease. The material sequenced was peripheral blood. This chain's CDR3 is CASSHPRVYGYTF. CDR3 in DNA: TGTGCCAGCAGTCACCCCAGGGTTTACGGCTACACCTTC.